This TCR beta chain was identified in a study of breast tumors, draining lymph nodes, adjacent tissues (dated by TCRdb to 2015 to 2016). Regarding the complete study: TCR beta repertoires were compared across tumor, adjacent nontumor tissue and axillary lymph nodes obtained from breast cancer patients. The study aimed to assess the relationships and possible T-cell exchange between tumor, surrounding tissue and draining lymph node repertoires in human breast cancer.

From the germline V gene (reference sequence), CDR1 is DFQATT and CDR2 is SNEGSKA. V loses 3 bases at its end and J loses 2 bases; junction bases beyond the gene matches: 10. The CDR3 covers 16 residues, taking in both the cysteine and the phenylalanine. Left in the record is the CDR3 DNA by itself, 48 bases read in frame from the first base. For sequencing, an Illumina HiSeq 2000 was employed. TCR beta chain libraries were generated through multiplex PCR amplification. The amplified TCR beta chain products were analyzed by high-throughput sequencing. Using fastp trimming at Q25 and MiXCR clonotype assembly, TCRdb reanalyzed the public sequencing data and kept in-frame beta chains. One record per CDR3 amino acid sequence lists the most common genes and DNA. The sample table shows about 11,000 distinct CDR3 sequences, and about 37% are seen once. 13% to 15% of the sample is in the top ten clones. Study-wide conclusions, independent of this receptor: The similarity between tumor and nontumor tissue repertoires was significantly greater in luminal-like breast cancer than in basal-like breast cancer. The data were considered consistent with most tumor T cells being derived from the lymph node and subsequently expanding within tumor tissue. Tumor T-cell repertoires showed less diversity than lymph node repertoires and more diversity than nontumor tissue repertoires, and tumor T-cell repertoires showed preferential V and J gene usage. The conclusion that tumor T cells originate in lymph nodes was presented as consistent with a hypothesis rather than as directly demonstrated.

Concerning this clonotype itself: Its antigen is not yet known. The input lacks base qualities; no much larger clone sits a single base away.

The sequence came from a female donor with breast cancer. Some clones in this sample may be carry-over from other donors' samples. Sequencing was done on a sample of breast tumor tissue. In this chain, TRBV20-1 is recombined with TRBJ2-1, with 7 middle bases fitting TRBD1. CDR3 loop: CSARHSGGPTYNEQFF. The DNA sequence is TGCAGTGCTAGGCATTCAGGGGGTCCCACCTACAATGAGCAGTTCTTC.